The TCR beta chain under discussion was sequenced for a study of blood T cell repertoires in COVID-19. The CDR3 covers 12 residues. The V gene end was trimmed by 6 bases and the J gene end by 6 bases; junction bases not matched to a gene: 1. Germline V gene sequence: CDR1 SGHDN, CDR2 FVKESK. Clones were sequenced by immunoSEQ multiplex PCR, and TCRdb holds only the in-frame ones, with some missing. The data hold 150,000 to 200,000 clones, with about 83% observed a single time. The chain couples TRBV14 to TRBJ2-2, with TRBD2 matching 7 bases. Sequencing was done on a sample of peripheral blood. The TCR originated in a man between 65 and 79 years old who had recovered from COVID-19. DNA of the CDR3: TGTGCCAGCAGACGGGGGGCCGGGGAGCTGTTTTTT. Its translation is CASRRGAGELFF.